These 9 T cell receptor beta chains share one sample of origin, sequenced in a study of cytomegalovirus exposure and HLA in healthy donors. The PCR made use of 60 Vbeta and 13 Jbeta primers. Generated by immunoSEQ multiplex PCR, the TCRdb table keeps only in-frame clones and is missing some. The sample lists about 130,000 clones; roughly 80% were seen once. The specimen was PBMCs. Source of these receptors: a middle-aged woman in good health and CMV-seronegative.

The chain links TRBV10-3 to TRBJ2-7, with D perhaps matching TRBD1 (5 bases). CDR3 length: 13 residues. Germline values: CDR1 ENHRY, CDR2 SYGVKD. CDR3 sequence: CGIRVEAQGEQYF. The CDR3 DNA sequence: TGTGGGATCCGGGTAGAGGCTCAGGGCGAGCAGTACTTC.

This clone occurred once. This rearrangement joins TRBV19 to TRBJ2-7; tentative D call: TRBD1 (6 bases). Germline values: CDR1 LNHDA, CDR2 SQIVND (reference sequence). V was clipped by 8 bases and J by 7 bases, with 12 bases between them. CDR3 length: 11 residues. The CDR3, as DNA: TGTGCCAGTCAACAGGGTTGGGAGCAGTACTTC. Its translation: CASQQGWEQYF.

The chain links TRBV4-3 to TRBJ2-5, with 8 bases that match TRBD2. CDR3 length: 15 amino acids. From germline, CDR1 is LGHNA and CDR2 YSLEER. Trimming at V came to 2 bases and at J to 1 base, leaving 3 bases not matched to a gene. CDR3 DNA sequence: TGCGCCAGCAGCCAAAGCGGGAGCCCCCAAGAGACCCAGTACTTC. Protein: CASSQSGSPQETQYF.

This chain uses TRBV6-1 with TRBJ2-3; 9 bases map to TRBD1. The V segment lost 6 bases and the J segment 6 bases; nucleotides outside the gene matches: 4. The CDR3 is 13 amino acids. The germline V gene encodes CDR1 MNHNS and CDR2 SASEGT. The DNA for the CDR3 is TGTGCCAGCAGGTGGACAGGGGCGGATACGCAGTATTTT. Translated, it gives CASRWTGADTQYF.

The V gene is TRBV4-1, the J gene TRBJ2-2, with TRBD2 matching 9 bases. The CDR3 sequence is 16 residues long. V lost 6 bases, J lost 3 bases, and 8 bases stayed unmatched. Germline V gene lookup returns CDR1 MGHRA and CDR2 YSYEKL. CDR3 coding DNA: TGCGCCAGCAGTCGTAATAGCGGGAGTGACACCGGGGAGCTGTTTTTT. Amino acid sequence: CASSRNSGSDTGELFF.

CDR3 amino acids: CASSQGTSENTGELFF. CDR3 DNA sequence: TGTGCCAGCAGCCAGGGGACTAGCGAGAACACCGGGGAGCTGTTTTTT. This rearrangement joins TRBV9 to TRBJ2-2, with 10 bases lining up with TRBD2. From germline, CDR1 is SGDLS and CDR2 YYNGEE. The CDR3 extends over 16 amino acids. The trim removed 4 bases at V and 1 base at J, leaving 4 bases unmatched.

This clone was counted once. The chain joins TRBV6-5 to TRBJ2-7; 7 bases are shared with TRBD2. The V gene's germline CDR1 is MNHEY and CDR2 SVGAGI. This CDR3 region has 14 residues. V dropped 7 bases and J dropped 0; count of bases not matched to a gene: 6. For the CDR3, the DNA is TGTGCCAGCACCTCCCAGCGGGGCTCCTACGAGCAGTACTTC. Protein product: CASTSQRGSYEQYF.

This chain links TRBV9 with TRBJ1-1; 8 positions match TRBD1. Trimming removed 4 bases from V and 3 bases from J; junction bases left unmatched: 14. This CDR3 is built from 17 residues. Germline V CDR1 and CDR2: SGDLS, YYNGEE. The CDR3: CASSTGTGDLSDTEAFF. The CDR3 coding sequence is TGTGCCAGCAGCACTGGGACAGGAGACCTATCAGACACTGAAGCTTTCTTT.

The genes are TRBV27 and TRBJ2-3; perhaps TRBD2 as D (5 bases). Germline CDR1 and CDR2: MNHEY and SMNVEV (reference sequence). The length of the CDR3 is 14 residues. V was clipped by 1 base and J by 6 bases, with 11 bases between them. CDR3 nucleotides: TGTGCCAGCAGTTTATTCGTGGGAGCGGATACGCAGTATTTT. Its protein is CASSLFVGADTQYF.